This T cell receptor beta chain was sequenced for a study of post-analysis software for immune sequencing data. Study context: The study covered relapsing-remitting, secondary progressive and progressive-relapsing courses of multiple sclerosis.

Trimming removed 4 bases from V and 3 bases from J, with 9 bases in between. The CDR3 loop spans 13 amino acids. Germline V lookup: CDR1 SGHDN, CDR2 FVKESK. The library was made from cDNA and included unique molecular identifiers. Roughly 500,000 cDNA molecules were obtained from about 1 to 10 million T cells. Via MiXCR, TCRdb re-called the PCR reads, giving one row per CDR3 protein. The sample shows roughly 540,000 distinct CDR3 sequences, approximately 31% of them seen only once. About this clonotype: The antigen is unknown.

Study-wide points: The normalized Chao1 diversity of multiple sclerosis patients was significantly lower than that of controls. Patients used about 5 TRBV segments, including TRBV5-6, TRBV5-1 and TRBV20-1, more often than controls.

Sequenced input: blood. The TCR was taken from a girl aged 2-17 years with multiple sclerosis. The rearrangement links TRBV14 to TRBJ1-1; D is perhaps TRBD1 (5 bases). The CDR3, as DNA: TGTGCCAGCAGCCTTGGGGCGTACACTGAAGCTTTCTTT. Translation: CASSLGAYTEAFF. The full variable domain, its missing parts supplied by reference TRBV14 and TRBJ1-1, is EAGVTQFPSHSVIEKGQTVTLRCDPISGHDNLYWYRRVMGKEIKFLLHFVKESKQDESGMPNNRFLAERTGGTYSTLKVQPAELEDSGVYFCASSLGAYTEAFFGQGTRLTVV.